The TCR beta chain described here comes from a study of cytomegalovirus exposure and HLA in healthy donors. Study-level information: Out of roughly 200 million T cells, an earlier analysis found some 110 million unique TCR beta sequences in total.

13 Jbeta primers and 60 Vbeta primers were used for the PCR. This table comes from immunoSEQ multiplex PCR, and its TCRdb copy is limited to in-frame clones, with some not included. The sample includes fewer than 150,000 clones, approximately 83% of them seen just once. Study results and limitations: Later analysis reportedly placed an Asian-associated ancestry cluster below the roughly 700-donor mean in N-insertions. It was shown in a later analysis that HLA-associated TCR beta chains were more clonally expanded than other, equally common chains.

CDR1 and CDR2 from the germline V gene are MNHEY and SVGAGI. CDR3 length equals 16 residues. Turning to this clone: What it binds is unknown. A junction end diverges from the germline sequence, so it may reflect a read error.

The receptor was isolated from a woman between 18 and 29 years old in good health and CMV-seronegative. Sequences were obtained from PBMCs. The genes are TRBV6-5 and TRBJ2-1, with TRBD1 as a possible D gene (6 bases). This CDR3 is CASSHSQDSVDNEQFF. The CDR3 region has the DNA TGTGCCAGCAGTCACTCCCAGGACAGCGTGGACAATGAGCAGTTCTTC.